The clone carrying this T cell receptor beta chain has more than one count but fewer than ten. Repertoires were generated with immunoSEQ multiplex PCR, while TCRdb's copy carries only in-frame clones and drops some. The profile shows about 75,000 clones, approximately 84% of them singletons. The CDR3 totals 16 residues. Germline V gene data show CDR1 as MDHEN and CDR2 as SYDVKM. V was shortened by 5 bases and J by 3 bases, with 17 bases between the two germline ends. The record originates from a study of OX40 agonist ivuxolimab in advanced cancers. Study-level information: Patients were dosed intravenously with ivuxolimab at 0.01 to 10 mg/kg every 2 weeks.

The sample here was CD4+ or CD8+ T cells sorted from blood, taken in a trial of the OX40 agonist ivuxolimab. This chain uses TRBV28 with TRBJ1-5; no definite D call. The origin of this receptor is an adult with an advanced solid tumor such as melanoma, head and neck, liver or kidney cancer. The CDR3 reads CASSLVYVRPNQPQHF. The CDR3 DNA reads TGTGCCAGCAGTCTCGTTTACGTCAGACCCAATCAGCCCCAGCATTTT.